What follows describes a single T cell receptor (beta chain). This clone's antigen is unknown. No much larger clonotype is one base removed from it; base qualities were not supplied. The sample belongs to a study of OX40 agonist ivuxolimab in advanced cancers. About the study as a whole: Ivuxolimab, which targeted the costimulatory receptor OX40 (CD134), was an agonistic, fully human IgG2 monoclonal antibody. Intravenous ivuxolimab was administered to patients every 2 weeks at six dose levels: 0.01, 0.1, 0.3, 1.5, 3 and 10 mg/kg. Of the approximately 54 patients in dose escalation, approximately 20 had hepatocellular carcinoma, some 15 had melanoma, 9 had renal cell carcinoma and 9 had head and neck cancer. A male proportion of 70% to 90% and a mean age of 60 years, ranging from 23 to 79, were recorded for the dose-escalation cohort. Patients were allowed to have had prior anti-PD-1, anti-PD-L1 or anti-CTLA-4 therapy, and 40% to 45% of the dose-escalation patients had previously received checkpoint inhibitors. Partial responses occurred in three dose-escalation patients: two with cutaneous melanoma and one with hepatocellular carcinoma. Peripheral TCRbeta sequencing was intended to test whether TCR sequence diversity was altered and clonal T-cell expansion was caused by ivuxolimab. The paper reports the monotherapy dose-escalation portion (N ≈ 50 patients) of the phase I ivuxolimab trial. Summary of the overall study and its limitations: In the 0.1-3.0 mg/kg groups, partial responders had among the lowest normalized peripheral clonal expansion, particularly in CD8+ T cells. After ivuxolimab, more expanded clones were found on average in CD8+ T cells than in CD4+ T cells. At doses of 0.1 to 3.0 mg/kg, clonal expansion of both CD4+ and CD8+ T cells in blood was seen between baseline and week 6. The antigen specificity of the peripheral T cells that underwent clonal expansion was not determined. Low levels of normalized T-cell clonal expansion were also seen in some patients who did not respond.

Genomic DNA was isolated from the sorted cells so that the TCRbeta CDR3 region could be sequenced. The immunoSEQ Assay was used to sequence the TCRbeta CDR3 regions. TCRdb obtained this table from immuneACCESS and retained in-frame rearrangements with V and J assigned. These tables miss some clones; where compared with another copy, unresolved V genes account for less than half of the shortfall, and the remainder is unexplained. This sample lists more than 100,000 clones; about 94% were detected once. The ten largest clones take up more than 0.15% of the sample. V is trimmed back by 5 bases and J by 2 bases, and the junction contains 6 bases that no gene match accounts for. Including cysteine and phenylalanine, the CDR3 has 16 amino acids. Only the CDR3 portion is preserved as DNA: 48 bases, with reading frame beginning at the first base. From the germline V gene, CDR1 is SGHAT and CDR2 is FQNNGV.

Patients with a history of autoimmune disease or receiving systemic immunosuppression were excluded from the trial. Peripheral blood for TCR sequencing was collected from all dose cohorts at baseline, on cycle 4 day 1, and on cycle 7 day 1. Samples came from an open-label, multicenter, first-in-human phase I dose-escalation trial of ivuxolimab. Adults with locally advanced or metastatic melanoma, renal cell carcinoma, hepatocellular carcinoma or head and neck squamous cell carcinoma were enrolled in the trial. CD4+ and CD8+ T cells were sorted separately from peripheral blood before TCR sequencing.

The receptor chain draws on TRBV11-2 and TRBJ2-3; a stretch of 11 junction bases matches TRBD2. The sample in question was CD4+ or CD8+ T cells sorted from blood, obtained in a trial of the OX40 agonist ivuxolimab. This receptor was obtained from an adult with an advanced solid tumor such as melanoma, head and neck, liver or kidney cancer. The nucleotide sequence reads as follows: TGTGCCAGCAGCCTTGGGACTAGCGGATTCACAGATACGCAGTATTTT. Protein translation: CASSLGTSGFTDTQYF.